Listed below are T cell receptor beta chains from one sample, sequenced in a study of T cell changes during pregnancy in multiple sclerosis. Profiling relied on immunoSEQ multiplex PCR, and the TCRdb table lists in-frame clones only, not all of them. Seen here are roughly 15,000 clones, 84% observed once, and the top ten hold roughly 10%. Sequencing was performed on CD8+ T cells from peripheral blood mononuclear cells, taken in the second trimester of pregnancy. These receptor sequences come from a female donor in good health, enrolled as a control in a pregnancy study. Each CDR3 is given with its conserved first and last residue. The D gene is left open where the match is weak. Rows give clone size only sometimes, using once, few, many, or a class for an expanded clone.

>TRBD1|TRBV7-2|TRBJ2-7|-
CASSRGQGSSYEQYF
TGTGCCAGCAGCCGCGGACAGGGGAGCTCCTACGAGCAGTACTTC
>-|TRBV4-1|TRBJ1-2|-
CASSQEAQGAGYGYTF
TGCGCCAGCAGCCAAGAGGCCCAGGGCGCCGGCTATGGCTACACCTTC
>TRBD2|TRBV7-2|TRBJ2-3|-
CASSTPGTSGGAQNTQYF
TGTGCCAGCAGCACCCCCGGGACTAGCGGGGGGGCCCAAAATACGCAGTATTTT
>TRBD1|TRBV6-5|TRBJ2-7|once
CASRPGTGNLEQYF
TGTGCCAGCAGGCCCGGGACAGGGAATTTGGAGCAGTACTTC
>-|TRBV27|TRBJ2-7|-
CASSLFSGAYEQYF
TGTGCCAGCAGTTTATTCTCAGGGGCCTACGAGCAGTACTTC
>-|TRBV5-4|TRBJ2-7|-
CASSEGEDEQYF
TGTGCCAGCAGCGAAGGGGAAGACGAGCAGTACTTC
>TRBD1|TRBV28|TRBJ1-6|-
CASSDPMETGGFSPLHF
TGTGCCAGCAGTGACCCCATGGAGACAGGGGGCTTTTCACCCCTCCACTTT
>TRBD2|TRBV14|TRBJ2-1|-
CASSLAGGTYNEQFF
TGTGCCAGCAGCCTAGCGGGGGGGACCTACAATGAGCAGTTCTTC
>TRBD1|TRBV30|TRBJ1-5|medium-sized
CAWSDRQGHQPQHF
TGTGCCTGGAGCGACCGACAGGGGCATCAGCCCCAGCATTTT
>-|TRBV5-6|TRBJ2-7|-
CASSGRRLKGVSYEQYF
TGTGCCAGCAGCGGTAGAAGGTTAAAGGGAGTCTCCTACGAGCAGTACTTC